Below, one T cell receptor beta chain is given with its context. Its antigen is undetermined. The PCR was carried out with 60 Vbeta primers and 13 Jbeta primers. The method was immunoSEQ multiplex PCR; TCRdb's version includes in-frame clones alone and lacks a portion of them. The table includes some 95,000 clones, roughly 80% detected once. The sample is drawn from a study of cytomegalovirus exposure and HLA in healthy donors. Study-wide results and caveats: It was shown in a later analysis that HLA-associated TCR beta chains were more clonally expanded than other, equally common chains. A missense DCLRE1C variant was associated with V- and J-gene trimming of TCR beta chains in a later analysis, and an independent cohort replicated the association. Several of the most significant clusters appeared, in a later analysis, to be linked to common viral pathogens.

The sequenced sample consisted of PBMCs. The receptor's source is a man in his forties or fifties in good health and CMV-seropositive.

This chain's CDR3 is CSVRGGQNSPLHF. The CDR3 region has the DNA TGCAGCGTCCGAGGGGGACAGAATTCACCCCTCCACTTT. This sequence joins TRBV29-1 and TRBJ1-6; TRBD1 matches at 7 bases. The CDR3 loop spans 13 amino acids. Germline CDR1 SQVTM, CDR2 ANQGSEA. V trimming: 6 bases; J trimming: 7 bases; junction bases outside the gene matches: 6. The full variable domain, in which reference TRBV29-1 and TRBJ1-6 provide the parts outside the CDR3, is SAVISQKPSRDICQRGTSLTIQCQVDSQVTMMFWYRQQPGQSLTLIATANQGSEATYESGFVIDKFPISRPNLTFSTLTVSNMSPEDSSIYLCSVRGGQNSPLHFGNGTRLTVT.